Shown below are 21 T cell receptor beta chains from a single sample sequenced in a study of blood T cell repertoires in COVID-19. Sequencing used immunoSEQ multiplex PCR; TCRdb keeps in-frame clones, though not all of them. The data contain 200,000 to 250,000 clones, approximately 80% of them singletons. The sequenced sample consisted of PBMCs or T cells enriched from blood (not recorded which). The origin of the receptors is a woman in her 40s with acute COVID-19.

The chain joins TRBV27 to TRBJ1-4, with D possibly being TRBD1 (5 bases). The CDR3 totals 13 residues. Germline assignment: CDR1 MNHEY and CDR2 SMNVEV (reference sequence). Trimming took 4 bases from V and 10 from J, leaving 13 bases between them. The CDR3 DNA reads TGTGCCAGCAGTTGGGACGGGGAGGGAAAACTGTTTTTT. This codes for CASSWDGEGKLFF.

The CDR3 sequence: CASPETAIPYNEQFF. Here the CDR3 DNA reads TGTGCCAGCCCTGAAACAGCTATTCCCTACAATGAGCAGTTCTTC. The chain uses TRBV2 and TRBJ2-1; D unresolved. CDR3 length: 15 residues. The V and J ends lost 8 bases and 2 bases respectively, with 16 bases between them. Per germline, CDR1 SNHLY and CDR2 FYNNEI.

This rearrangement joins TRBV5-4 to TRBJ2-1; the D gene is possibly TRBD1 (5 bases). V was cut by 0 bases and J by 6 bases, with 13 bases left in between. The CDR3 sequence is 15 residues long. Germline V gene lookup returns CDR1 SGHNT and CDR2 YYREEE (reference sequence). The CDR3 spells CASSLVLHQGNEQFF. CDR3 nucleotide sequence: TGTGCCAGCAGCTTGGTCCTCCACCAGGGCAATGAGCAGTTCTTC.

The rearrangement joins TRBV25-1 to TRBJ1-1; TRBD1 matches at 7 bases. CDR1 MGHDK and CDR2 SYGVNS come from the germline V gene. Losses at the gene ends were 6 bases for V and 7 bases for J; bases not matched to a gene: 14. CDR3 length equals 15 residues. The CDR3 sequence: CASRELRDSTDEAFF. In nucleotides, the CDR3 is TGTGCCAGCAGGGAACTCCGGGACAGCACCGATGAAGCTTTCTTT.

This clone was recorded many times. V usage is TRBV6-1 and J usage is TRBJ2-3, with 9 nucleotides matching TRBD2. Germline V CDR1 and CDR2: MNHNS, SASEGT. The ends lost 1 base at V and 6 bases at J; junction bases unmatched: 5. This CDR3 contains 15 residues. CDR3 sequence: CASSEDAGGVDTQYF. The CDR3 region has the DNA TGTGCCAGCAGTGAAGATGCGGGAGGGGTCGATACGCAGTATTTT.

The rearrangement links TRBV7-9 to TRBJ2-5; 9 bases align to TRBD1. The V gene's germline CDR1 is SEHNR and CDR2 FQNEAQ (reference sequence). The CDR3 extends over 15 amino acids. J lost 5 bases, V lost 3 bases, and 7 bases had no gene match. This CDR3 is CASSLGTGLWETQYF. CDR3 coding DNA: TGTGCCAGCAGCTTGGGGACAGGGTTATGGGAGACCCAGTACTTC.

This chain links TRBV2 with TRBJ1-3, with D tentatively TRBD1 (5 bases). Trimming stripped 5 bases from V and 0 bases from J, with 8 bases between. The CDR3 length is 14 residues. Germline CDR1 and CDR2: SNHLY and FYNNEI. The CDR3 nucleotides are TGTGCCAGCAGTCGGGGGAACTCTGGAAACACCATATATTTT. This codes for CASSRGNSGNTIYF.

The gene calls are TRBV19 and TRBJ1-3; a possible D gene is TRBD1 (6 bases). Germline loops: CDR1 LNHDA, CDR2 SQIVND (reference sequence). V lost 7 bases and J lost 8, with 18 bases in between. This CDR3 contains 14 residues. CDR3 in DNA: TGTGCCAGTACCCCCGGGACATCAAAGTACACCATATATTTT. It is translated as CASTPGTSKYTIYF.

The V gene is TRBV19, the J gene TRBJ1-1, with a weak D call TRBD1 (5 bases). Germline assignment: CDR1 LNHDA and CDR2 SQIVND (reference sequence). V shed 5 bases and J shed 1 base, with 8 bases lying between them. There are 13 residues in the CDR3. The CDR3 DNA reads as TGTGCCAGTAGTGGACACCCGAACACTGAAGCTTTCTTT. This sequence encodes CASSGHPNTEAFF.

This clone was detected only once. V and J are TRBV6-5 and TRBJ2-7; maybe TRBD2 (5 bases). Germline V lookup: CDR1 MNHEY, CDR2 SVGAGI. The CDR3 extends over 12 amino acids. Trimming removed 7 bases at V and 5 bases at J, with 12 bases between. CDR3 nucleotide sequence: TGTGCCAGCACCCGGCCTAGCAACGAGCAGTACTTC. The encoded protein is CASTRPSNEQYF.

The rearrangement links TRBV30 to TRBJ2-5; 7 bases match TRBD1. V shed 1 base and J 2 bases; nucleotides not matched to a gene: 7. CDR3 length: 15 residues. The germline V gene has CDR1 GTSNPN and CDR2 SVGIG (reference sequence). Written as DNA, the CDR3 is TGTGCCTGGAGTGCAGGGACAGTGAATCAAGAGACCCAGTACTTC. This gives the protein CAWSAGTVNQETQYF.

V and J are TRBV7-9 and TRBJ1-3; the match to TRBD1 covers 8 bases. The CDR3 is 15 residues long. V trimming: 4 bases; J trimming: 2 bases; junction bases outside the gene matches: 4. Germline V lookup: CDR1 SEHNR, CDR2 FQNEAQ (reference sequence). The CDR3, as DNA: TGTGCCAGCAGCTACTCGACAGGGGCTGGAAACACCATATATTTT. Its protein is CASSYSTGAGNTIYF.

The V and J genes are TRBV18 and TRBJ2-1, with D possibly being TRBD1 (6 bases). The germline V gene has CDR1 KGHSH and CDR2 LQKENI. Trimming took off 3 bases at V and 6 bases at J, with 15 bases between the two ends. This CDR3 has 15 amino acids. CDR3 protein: CASSPDHRVGNEQFF. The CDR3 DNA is TGTGCCAGCTCACCGGACCACAGGGTAGGCAATGAGCAGTTCTTC.

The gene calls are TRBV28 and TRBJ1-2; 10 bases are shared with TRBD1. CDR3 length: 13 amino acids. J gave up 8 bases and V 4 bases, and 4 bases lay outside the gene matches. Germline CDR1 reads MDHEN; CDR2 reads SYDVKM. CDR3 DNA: TGTGCCAGCAGTTGGACGACAGGGGGCGGCTACACCTTC. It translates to CASSWTTGGGYTF.

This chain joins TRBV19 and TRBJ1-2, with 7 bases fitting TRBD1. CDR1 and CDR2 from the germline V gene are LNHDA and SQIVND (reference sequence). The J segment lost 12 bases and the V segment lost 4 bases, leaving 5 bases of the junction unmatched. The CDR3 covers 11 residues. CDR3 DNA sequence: TGTGCCAGTAGTAAACAGGGGCTCCACACCTTC. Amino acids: CASSKQGLHTF.

The CDR3 spells CASEKGDTGELFF. CDR3 in DNA: TGCGCCAGCGAGAAGGGGGACACCGGGGAGCTGTTTTTT. The rearrangement links TRBV5-1 to TRBJ2-2; a weak D match, TRBD1 (6 bases). The germline V gene encodes CDR1 SGHRS and CDR2 YFSETQ. V lost 7 bases and J 3 bases, leaving 10 bases between the germline ends. The CDR3 extends over 13 amino acids.

The CDR3 DNA sequence: TGTGCCACCAGCAGAGATATAGGGGGCACTGAAGCTTTCTTT. Translating gives CATSRDIGGTEAFF. The rearrangement uses TRBV15 and TRBJ1-1, with a possible D match to TRBD1 (6 bases). The CDR3 contains 14 residues. Trimming removed 0 bases from V and 4 bases from J, with 9 bases in between. Germline V gene data show CDR1 as LNHNV and CDR2 as YYDKDF (reference sequence).

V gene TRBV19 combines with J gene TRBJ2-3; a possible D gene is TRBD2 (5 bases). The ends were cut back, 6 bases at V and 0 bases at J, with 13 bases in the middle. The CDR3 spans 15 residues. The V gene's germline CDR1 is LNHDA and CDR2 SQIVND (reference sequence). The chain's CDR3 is CASSQRADSTDTQYF. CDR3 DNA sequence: TGTGCCAGTAGCCAAAGAGCGGATAGCACAGATACGCAGTATTTT.

The CDR3 DNA reads TGTGCCACAATTTTTAGAGGGACAGGGGAGAGCAATCAGCCCCAGCATTTT. Amino acid sequence: CATIFRGTGESNQPQHF. The genes are TRBV28 and TRBJ1-5; 10 nucleotides agree with TRBD1. The V gene's germline CDR1 is MDHEN and CDR2 SYDVKM. The junction had 13 bases not matched to a gene; V was cut back by 10 bases and J by 1 base. The CDR3 has 17 amino acids.

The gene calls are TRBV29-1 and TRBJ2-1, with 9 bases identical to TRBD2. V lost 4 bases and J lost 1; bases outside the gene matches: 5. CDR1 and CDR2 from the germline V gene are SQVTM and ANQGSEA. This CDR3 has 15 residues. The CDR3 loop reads CSVGTAGGSYNEQFF. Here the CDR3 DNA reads TGCAGCGTTGGAACAGCGGGAGGATCCTACAATGAGCAGTTCTTC.

The CDR3 bases are TGTGCCAGCAGTACCATAGGGGCCTCGAACAATGAGCAGTTCTTC. This translates into CASSTIGASNNEQFF. The genes are TRBV28 and TRBJ2-1; D possibly corresponds to TRBD1 (5 bases). CDR1 is MDHEN, CDR2 SYDVKM, per germline. This CDR3 has 15 amino acids. The V and J ends lost 5 bases and 5 bases respectively, with 16 bases between them. Combining the CDR3 with reference TRBV28 and TRBJ2-1 gives the whole variable domain DVKVTQSSRYLVKRTGEKVFLECVQDMDHENMFWYRQDPGLGLRLIYFSYDVKMKEKGDIPEGYSVSREKKERFSLILESASTNQTSMYLCASSTIGASNNEQFFGPGTRLTVL.